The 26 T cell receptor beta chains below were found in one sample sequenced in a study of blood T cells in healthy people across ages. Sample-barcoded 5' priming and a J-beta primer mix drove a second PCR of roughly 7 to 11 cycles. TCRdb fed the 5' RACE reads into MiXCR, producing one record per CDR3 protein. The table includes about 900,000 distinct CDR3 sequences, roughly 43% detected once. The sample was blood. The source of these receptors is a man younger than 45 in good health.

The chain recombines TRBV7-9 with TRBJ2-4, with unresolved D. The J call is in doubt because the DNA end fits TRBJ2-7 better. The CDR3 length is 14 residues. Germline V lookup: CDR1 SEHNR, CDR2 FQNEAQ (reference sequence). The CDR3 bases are TGTGCCAGCAGCTTGGAACAAACCTCCGCCGAGCAGTACTTC. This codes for CASSLEQTSAEQYF.

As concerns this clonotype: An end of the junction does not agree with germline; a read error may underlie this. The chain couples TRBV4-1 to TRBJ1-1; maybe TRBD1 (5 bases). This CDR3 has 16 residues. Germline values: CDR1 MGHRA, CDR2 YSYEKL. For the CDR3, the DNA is TGCGCCAGCGGCCAACCCGGCCAGGGAGGAGTCACTGAAGCTTTCTTT. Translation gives CASGQPGQGGVTEAFF.

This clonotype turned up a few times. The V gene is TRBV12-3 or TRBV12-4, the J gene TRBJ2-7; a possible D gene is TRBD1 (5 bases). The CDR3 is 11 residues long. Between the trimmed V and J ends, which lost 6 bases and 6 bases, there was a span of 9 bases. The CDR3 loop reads CASRLTGEQYF. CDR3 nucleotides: TGTGCCAGCAGACTAACAGGCGAGCAGTACTTC.

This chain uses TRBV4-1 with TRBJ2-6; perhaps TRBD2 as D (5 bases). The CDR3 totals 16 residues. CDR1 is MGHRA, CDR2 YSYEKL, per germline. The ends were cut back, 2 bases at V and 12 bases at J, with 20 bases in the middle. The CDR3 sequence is CASSQPDRLWRVVLTF. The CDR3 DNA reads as TGCGCCAGCAGCCAACCGGACCGTCTCTGGCGGGTCGTCCTGACTTTC.

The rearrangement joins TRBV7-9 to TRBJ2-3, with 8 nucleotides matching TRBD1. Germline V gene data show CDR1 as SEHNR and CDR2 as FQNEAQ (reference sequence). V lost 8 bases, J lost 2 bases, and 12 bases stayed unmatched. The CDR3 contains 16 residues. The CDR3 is CASGRRGQAPTDTQYF. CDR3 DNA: TGTGCCAGCGGCCGCAGGGGACAGGCACCCACAGATACGCAGTATTTT.

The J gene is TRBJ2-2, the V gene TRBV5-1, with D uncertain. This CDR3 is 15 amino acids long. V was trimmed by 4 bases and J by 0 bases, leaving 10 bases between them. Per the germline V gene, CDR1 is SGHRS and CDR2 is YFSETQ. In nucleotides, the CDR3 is TGCGCCAGCAGCGCAGGACCAGCGAACACCGGGGAGCTGTTTTTT. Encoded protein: CASSAGPANTGELFF.

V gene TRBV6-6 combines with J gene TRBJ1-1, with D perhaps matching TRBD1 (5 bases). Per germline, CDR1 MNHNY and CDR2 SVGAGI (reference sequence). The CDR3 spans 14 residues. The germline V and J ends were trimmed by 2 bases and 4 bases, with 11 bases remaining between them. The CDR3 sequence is CASSYDGGGTEAFF. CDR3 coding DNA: TGTGCCAGCAGTTACGATGGGGGGGGCACTGAAGCTTTCTTT.

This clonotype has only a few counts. In DNA form, the CDR3 reads TGCGCCAGCAGCTTTGACGGAGACGAGCAGTACTTC. It specifies CASSFDGDEQYF. This chain joins TRBV5-1 and TRBJ2-7; D ambiguous. Germline loops: CDR1 SGHRS, CDR2 YFSETQ. Trimming stripped 2 bases from V and 5 bases from J, with 8 bases between. The CDR3 spans 12 residues. The full variable domain, its missing parts supplied by reference TRBV5-1 and TRBJ2-7, is KAGVTQTPRYLIKTRGQQVTLSCSPISGHRSVSWYQQTPGQGLQFLFEYFSETQRNKGNFPGRFSGRQFSNSRSEMNVSTLELGDSALYLCASSFDGDEQYFGPGTRLTVT.

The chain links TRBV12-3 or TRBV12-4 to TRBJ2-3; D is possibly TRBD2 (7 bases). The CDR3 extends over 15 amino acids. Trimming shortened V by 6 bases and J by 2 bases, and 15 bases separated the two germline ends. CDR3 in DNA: TGTGCCAGCAGCCGACCGGGGGGCGACACAGATACGCAGTATTTT. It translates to CASSRPGGDTDTQYF.

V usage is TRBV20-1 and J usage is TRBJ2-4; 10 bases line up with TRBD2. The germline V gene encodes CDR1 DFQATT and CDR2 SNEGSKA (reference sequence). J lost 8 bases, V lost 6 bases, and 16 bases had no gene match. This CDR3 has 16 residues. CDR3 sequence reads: CSAEAFASGGEDIQYF. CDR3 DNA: TGCAGTGCGGAGGCTTTCGCTAGCGGGGGCGAAGACATTCAGTACTTC.

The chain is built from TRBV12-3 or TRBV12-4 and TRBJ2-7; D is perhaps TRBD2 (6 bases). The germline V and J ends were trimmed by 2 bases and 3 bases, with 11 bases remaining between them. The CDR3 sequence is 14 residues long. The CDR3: CASSLWGVNYEQYF. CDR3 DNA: TGTGCCAGCAGTTTATGGGGGGTAAACTACGAGCAGTACTTC.

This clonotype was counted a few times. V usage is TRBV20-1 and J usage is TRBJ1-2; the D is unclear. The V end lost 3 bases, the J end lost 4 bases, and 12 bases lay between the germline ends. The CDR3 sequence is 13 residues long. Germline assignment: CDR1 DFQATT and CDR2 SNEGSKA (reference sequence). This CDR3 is CSASSGLTYGYTF. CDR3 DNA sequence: TGCAGTGCTAGTTCTGGGCTCACCTATGGCTACACCTTC.

In DNA, the CDR3 is TGTGCCAGCAGCCAAGTGGCGGGGGGACTTCACAATGAGCAGTTCTTC. Residues: CASSQVAGGLHNEQFF. This chain joins TRBV4-2 and TRBJ2-1; 8 bases are shared with TRBD2. The germline V gene encodes CDR1 LGHNA and CDR2 YNFKEQ. The CDR3 runs 16 residues. The V segment lost 1 base and the J segment 5 bases; nucleotides outside the gene matches: 7.

CDR3 sequence (DNA): TGTGCCAGCAGTGGGACAGGGCGTGAAAAACTGTTTTTT. It codes for CASSGTGREKLFF. The V and J genes are TRBV6-5 and TRBJ1-4; the match to TRBD1 covers 9 bases. CDR3 size: 13 residues. V trimming: 5 bases; J trimming: 7 bases; junction bases outside the gene matches: 2. Germline V gene lookup returns CDR1 MNHEY and CDR2 SVGAGI.

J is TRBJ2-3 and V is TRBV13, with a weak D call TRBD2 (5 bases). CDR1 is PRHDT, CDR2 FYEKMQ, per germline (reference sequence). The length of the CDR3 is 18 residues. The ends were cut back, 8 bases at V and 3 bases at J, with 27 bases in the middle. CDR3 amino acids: CASLIETGNRFMTDTQYF. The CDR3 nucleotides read TGTGCCAGCCTGATCGAAACGGGGAACCGATTTATGACAGATACGCAGTATTTT.

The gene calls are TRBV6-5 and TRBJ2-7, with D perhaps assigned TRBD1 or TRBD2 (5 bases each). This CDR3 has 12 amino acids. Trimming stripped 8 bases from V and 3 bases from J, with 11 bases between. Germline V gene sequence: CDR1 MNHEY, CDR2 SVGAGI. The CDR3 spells CASEGRNYEQYF. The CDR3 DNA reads TGTGCCAGCGAGGGGCGGAACTACGAGCAGTACTTC.

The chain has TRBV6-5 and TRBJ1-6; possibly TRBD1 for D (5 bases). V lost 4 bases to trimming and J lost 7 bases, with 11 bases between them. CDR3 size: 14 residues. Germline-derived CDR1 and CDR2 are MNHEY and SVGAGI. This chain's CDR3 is CASSSRDGNSPLHF. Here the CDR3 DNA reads TGTGCCAGCAGTTCACGGGACGGAAATTCACCCCTCCACTTT.

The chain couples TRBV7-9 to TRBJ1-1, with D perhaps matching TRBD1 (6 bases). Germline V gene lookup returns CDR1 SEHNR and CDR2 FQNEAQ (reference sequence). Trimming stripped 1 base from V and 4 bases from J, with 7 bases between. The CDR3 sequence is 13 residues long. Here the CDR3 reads CASSLEGVTEAFF. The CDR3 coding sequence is TGTGCCAGCAGCTTAGAGGGGGTCACTGAAGCTTTCTTT.

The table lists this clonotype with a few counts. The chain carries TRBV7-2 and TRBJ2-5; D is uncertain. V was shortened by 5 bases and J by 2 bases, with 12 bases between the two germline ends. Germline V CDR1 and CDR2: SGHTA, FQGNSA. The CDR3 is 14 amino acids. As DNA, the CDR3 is TGTGCCAGCAGCCCCATTTCGGTACAAGAGACCCAGTACTTC. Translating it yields CASSPISVQETQYF.

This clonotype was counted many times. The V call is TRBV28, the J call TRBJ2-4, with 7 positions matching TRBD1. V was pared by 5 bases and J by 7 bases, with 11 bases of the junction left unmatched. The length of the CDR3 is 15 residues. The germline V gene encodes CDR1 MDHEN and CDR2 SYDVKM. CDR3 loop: CASSQMGQPGNIQYF. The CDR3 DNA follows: TGTGCCAGCAGTCAAATGGGACAGCCTGGCAACATTCAGTACTTC.

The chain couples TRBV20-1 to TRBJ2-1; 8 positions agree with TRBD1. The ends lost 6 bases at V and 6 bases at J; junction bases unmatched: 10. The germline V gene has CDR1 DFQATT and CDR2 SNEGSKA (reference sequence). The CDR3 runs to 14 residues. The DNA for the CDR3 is TGCAGTGCATCTTGGACAGGGAATATCAATGAGCAGTTCTTC. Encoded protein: CSASWTGNINEQFF.

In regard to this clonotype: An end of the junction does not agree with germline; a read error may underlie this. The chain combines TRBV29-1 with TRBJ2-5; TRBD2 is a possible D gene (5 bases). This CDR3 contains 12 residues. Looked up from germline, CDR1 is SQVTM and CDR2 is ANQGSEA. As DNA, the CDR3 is TGCAGCATTGAAGTGGGAGCGGAGACCCAGTACTTC. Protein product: CSIEVGAETQYF.

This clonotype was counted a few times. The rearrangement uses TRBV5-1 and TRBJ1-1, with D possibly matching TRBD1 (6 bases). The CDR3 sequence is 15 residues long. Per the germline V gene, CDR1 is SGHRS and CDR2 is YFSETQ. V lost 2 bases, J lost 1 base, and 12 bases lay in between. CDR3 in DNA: TGCGCCAGCAGCTTCGCACAGGGCCCGAACACTGAAGCTTTCTTT. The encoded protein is CASSFAQGPNTEAFF.

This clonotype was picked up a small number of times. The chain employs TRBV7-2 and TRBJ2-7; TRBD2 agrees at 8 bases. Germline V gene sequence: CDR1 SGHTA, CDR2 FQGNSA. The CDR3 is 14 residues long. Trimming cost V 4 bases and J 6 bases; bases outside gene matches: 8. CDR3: CASSSRGGASEQYF. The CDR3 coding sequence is TGTGCCAGCAGCTCCCGGGGGGGGGCTAGCGAGCAGTACTTC.

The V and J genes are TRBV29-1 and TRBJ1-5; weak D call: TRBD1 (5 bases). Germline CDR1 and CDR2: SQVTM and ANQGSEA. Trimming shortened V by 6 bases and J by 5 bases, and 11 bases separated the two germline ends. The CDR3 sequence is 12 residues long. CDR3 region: CSVQQGDQPQHF. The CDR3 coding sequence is TGCAGCGTCCAACAAGGGGATCAGCCCCAGCATTTT.

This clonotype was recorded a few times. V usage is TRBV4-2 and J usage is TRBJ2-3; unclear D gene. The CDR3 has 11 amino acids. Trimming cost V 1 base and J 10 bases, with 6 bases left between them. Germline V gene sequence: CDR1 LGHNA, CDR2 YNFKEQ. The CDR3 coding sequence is TGTGCCAGCAGCCAAGGTGGGGCGCAGTATTTT. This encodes CASSQGGAQYF.